Below are 27 T cell receptor beta chains sequenced from a single sample in a study of Ad26.COV2.S vaccination and SARS-CoV-2 variants. Generated by immunoSEQ multiplex PCR, the TCRdb table keeps only in-frame clones and is missing some. The repertoire holds hundreds of thousands of clones, more than 80% seen once, with roughly 1.5% in the top ten. Treatment: some 20 received Ad26.COV2.S at low or high dose, single or two shots; about 5 received placebo; per-sample allocation not given. Samples analyzed were those drawn on day 63 after the first vaccine or placebo injection. Sequenced material: peripheral blood, taken in a trial of Ad26.COV2.S vaccine versus placebo. The receptors originated from a person between 18 and 65 years old who received the Ad26.COV2.S COVID-19 vaccine or a placebo.

The chain joins TRBV7-8 to TRBJ1-3, with unresolved D. The V and J ends lost 5 bases and 4 bases respectively, with 15 bases between them. This CDR3 spans 15 amino acids. CDR1 and CDR2 (germline): SGHVS, FQNEAQ. The CDR3 sequence is CASSQISGLGNTIYF. For the CDR3, the DNA is TGTGCCAGCAGCCAAATCTCGGGATTGGGAAACACCATATATTTT. Drawing the rest from reference TRBV7-8 and TRBJ1-3, the complete variable domain is GAGVSQSPRYKVAKRGQDVALRCDPISGHVSLFWYQQALGQGPEFLTYFQNEAQLDKSGLPSDRFFAERPEGSVSTLKIQRTQQEDSAVYLCASSQISGLGNTIYFGEGSWLTVV.

This sequence joins TRBV7-2 and TRBJ1-2; D is uncertain. Per the germline V gene, CDR1 is SGHTA and CDR2 is FQGNSA. V was clipped by 2 bases and J by 8 bases, with 12 bases between them. The CDR3 contains 13 residues. CDR3 sequence (DNA): TGTGCCAGCAGCTTATTCGGGGTCTTGGGCTACACCTTC. Protein: CASSLFGVLGYTF.

V is TRBV6-2 or TRBV6-3 and J is TRBJ2-7; D possibly uses TRBD1 or TRBD2 (5 bases each). Trimming stripped 3 bases from V and 2 bases from J, with 11 bases between. Germline CDR1 reads MNHEY; CDR2 reads SVGEGT. This CDR3 comprises 14 residues. The CDR3 protein is CASSYVQGAYEQYF. The CDR3 nucleotides are TGTGCCAGCAGTTATGTCCAGGGAGCCTACGAGCAGTACTTC.

The chain joins TRBV5-1 to TRBJ1-3; 9 bases fit TRBD1. The CDR3 has 17 amino acids. With V trimmed by 1 base and J by 0 bases, 5 bases remained unmatched. Germline V CDR1 and CDR2: SGHRS, YFSETQ. CDR3 in DNA: TGCGCCAGCAGCTTGTCGGGGACAGGGAGCTCTGGAAACACCATATATTTT. Encoded protein: CASSLSGTGSSGNTIYF.

The chain couples TRBV19 to TRBJ2-4; D not resolved. CDR3 size: 16 residues. Germline V gene sequence: CDR1 LNHDA, CDR2 SQIVND (reference sequence). V lost 3 bases to trimming and J lost 0 bases, with 12 bases between them. In nucleotides, the CDR3 is TGTGCCAGTAGTATGTCCAGTTTACTAGCCAAAAACATTCAGTACTTC. It specifies CASSMSSLLAKNIQYF. Drawing the rest from reference TRBV19 and TRBJ2-4, the complete variable domain is DGGITQSPKYLFRKEGQNVTLSCEQNLNHDAMYWYRQDPGQGLRLIYYSQIVNDFQKGDIAEGYSVSREKKESFPLTVTSAQKNPTAFYLCASSMSSLLAKNIQYFGAGTRLSVL.

This chain uses TRBV2 with TRBJ1-2; 12 bases align to TRBD1. The CDR3 covers 14 residues. With 6 bases clipped from V and 6 bases from J, the junction kept 5 bases outside the gene matches. Per the germline V gene, CDR1 is SNHLY and CDR2 is FYNNEI. The DNA for the CDR3 is TGTGCCAGCAGGGGGACAGGGGGCCGGGATGGCTACACCTTC. Amino acid sequence: CASRGTGGRDGYTF.

The chain recombines TRBV5-1 with TRBJ1-4, with 8 bases identical to TRBD1. CDR1 is SGHRS, CDR2 YFSETQ, per germline. The CDR3 contains 16 residues. V trimming: 3 bases; J trimming: 6 bases; junction bases outside the gene matches: 10. CDR3 loop: CASSSGLGTGYEKLFF. CDR3 bases: TGCGCCAGCAGCTCGGGACTAGGGACAGGCTATGAAAAACTGTTTTTT.

This rearrangement joins TRBV7-8 to TRBJ2-1; D uncertain. This CDR3 comprises 15 residues. Trimming stripped 1 base from V and 5 bases from J, with 12 bases between. CDR1 is SGHVS and CDR2 is FQNEAQ in the germline V gene. CDR3 nucleotides: TGTGCCAGCAGCTTAGTAACCCGGGCCAACAATGAGCAGTTCTTC. Protein product: CASSLVTRANNEQFF.

On this clone: Other DNA sequences within the sample encode an identical CDR3. In DNA form, the CDR3 reads TGTGCCAGCAGTTCAGGACAGGATGAAAAACTGTTTTTT. Its translation is CASSSGQDEKLFF. The rearrangement joins TRBV6-5 to TRBJ1-4; 7 bases match TRBD1. CDR3 size: 13 residues. V was clipped by 4 bases and J by 6 bases; unmatched bases: 2. Germline CDR1 and CDR2: MNHEY and SVGAGI.

The table lists this clone with a count of one. J is TRBJ1-1 and V is TRBV6-4; TRBD1 matches 10 bases. This CDR3 has 14 residues. Germline V lookup: CDR1 MRHNA, CDR2 SNTAGT. With V trimmed by 5 bases and J by 10 bases, 10 bases remained unmatched. CDR3 nucleotide sequence: TGTGCCAGCAGTACCGGGACAGGGGCGGCCCGAGCTTTCTTT. This translates into CASSTGTGAARAFF.

This clone was seen once. This chain uses TRBV29-1 with TRBJ1-5; 12 bases map to TRBD1. CDR1 and CDR2 from the germline V gene are SQVTM and ANQGSEA. The CDR3 sequence is 13 residues long. V dropped 6 bases and J dropped 7; count of bases not matched to a gene: 4. The CDR3 region has the DNA TGCAGCGTGGGGGACAGGGGGCGGCAGCCCCAGCATTTT. This sequence encodes CSVGDRGRQPQHF.

The rearrangement links TRBV10-1 to TRBJ1-2; possible D gene TRBD1, 6 bases. V lost 3 bases and J 9 bases, leaving 17 bases between the germline ends. Germline V gene data show CDR1 as WNHNN and CDR2 as SYGVQD (reference sequence). The CDR3 covers 14 residues. For the CDR3, the DNA is TGCGCCAGCAGTGACGCCGGGACAATCACGAGCTACACCTTC. Translation gives CASSDAGTITSYTF.

This rearrangement joins TRBV29-1 to TRBJ2-3; 12 bases fit TRBD2. Germline lookup yields CDR1 SQVTM and CDR2 ANQGSEA. V lost 2 bases to trimming and J lost 5 bases; unmatched junction nucleotides: 23. This CDR3 has 21 residues. Here the CDR3 reads CSVEFGPWASGRAVERDTQYF. Here the CDR3 DNA reads TGCAGCGTTGAATTCGGCCCCTGGGCTAGCGGGAGGGCCGTCGAGAGAGATACGCAGTATTTT.

Only one count was recorded for this clone. The chain has TRBV27 and TRBJ2-1, with TRBD1 as a possible D gene (7 bases). V was pared by 4 bases and J by 12 bases, with 25 bases between. CDR3 length equals 16 residues. Germline CDR1 reads MNHEY; CDR2 reads SMNVEV (reference sequence). Here the CDR3 reads CASSSLQGNSGLTQFF. The CDR3 DNA is TGTGCCAGCAGTTCTCTACAGGGGAATTCAGGACTAACGCAGTTCTTC.

A single count supports this clone. This sequence joins TRBV5-1 and TRBJ2-5, with D perhaps given as TRBD1 or TRBD2 (5 bases each). Germline V gene lookup returns CDR1 SGHRS and CDR2 YFSETQ. The CDR3 runs to 15 residues. Trimming stripped 4 bases from V and 5 bases from J, with 18 bases between. DNA of the CDR3: TGCGCCAGCAGCCTCTCAAGAGGGGTGGGGGAGACCCAGTACTTC. It yields the protein CASSLSRGVGETQYF.

A remark on this clone: Other nucleotide sequences in the sample specify the same CDR3. The V call is TRBV7-2, the J call TRBJ2-5; D is uncertain. Trimming stripped 2 bases from V and 5 bases from J, with 6 bases between. CDR3 size: 12 residues. Looked up from germline, CDR1 is SGHTA and CDR2 is FQGNSA. In DNA form, the CDR3 reads TGTGCCAGCAGCTTAACAAGGGAGACCCAGTACTTC. It is translated as CASSLTRETQYF.

V is TRBV7-8 and J is TRBJ1-5; D not resolved. Trimming pared 0 bases from V and 2 bases from J, leaving 14 bases between. The germline V gene encodes CDR1 SGHVS and CDR2 FQNEAQ. CDR3 size: 17 residues. CDR3: CASSLAGSWVGNQPQHF. CDR3 in DNA: TGTGCCAGCAGCTTAGCGGGCAGCTGGGTCGGCAATCAGCCCCAGCATTTT.

The table lists this clone with a count of one. This chain connects TRBV4-3 to TRBJ2-7, with D possibly TRBD2 on 7 matching bases. Germline V lookup: CDR1 LGHNA, CDR2 YSLEER. The ends were cut back, 4 bases at V and 4 bases at J, with 14 bases in the middle. The CDR3 totals 14 residues. In DNA form, the CDR3 reads TGCGCCAGCAGCCGTGGGGGGGCAGGGTACGAGCAGTACTTC. Residues: CASSRGGAGYEQYF.

This clone was found a few times. This rearrangement joins TRBV3-1 (or the pseudogene TRBV3-2) to TRBJ1-6, with 8 bases aligning to TRBD1. Germline trimming cut 4 bases from V and 5 bases from J; bases unmatched to any gene: 4. The CDR3 has 15 residues. The germline V gene has CDR1 LGHDT and CDR2 YNNKEL (reference sequence). CDR3 bases: TGTGCCAGCAGCCTTGGGACAGGAGATAATTCACCCCTCCACTTT. Its translation: CASSLGTGDNSPLHF.

The chain recombines TRBV30 with TRBJ2-5, with a possible D match to TRBD2 (5 bases). The CDR3 is 15 residues long. Germline assignment: CDR1 GTSNPN and CDR2 SVGIG (reference sequence). Trimming took 1 base from V and 1 from J, leaving 13 bases between them. Written as DNA, the CDR3 is TGTGCCTGGAGTGACAACCGGGGTCTCCAAGAGACCCAGTACTTC. It codes for CAWSDNRGLQETQYF.

The rearrangement uses TRBV7-2 and TRBJ2-3, with D perhaps TRBD2 (6 bases). The V gene lost 3 bases and the J gene lost 5 bases, with 12 bases spanning the gap. This CDR3 is built from 14 residues. The germline V gene encodes CDR1 SGHTA and CDR2 FQGNSA. The CDR3 nucleotides are TGTGCCAGCAGCTTTCTCGCGGAGGGAGATACGCAGTATTTT. This gives the protein CASSFLAEGDTQYF.

This chain's CDR3 is CASSSGTSSYNEQFF. The CDR3 DNA reads TGTGCCAGCAGCTCAGGGACTAGCTCCTACAATGAGCAGTTCTTC. The V call is TRBV11-2, the J call TRBJ2-1, with 8 bases that match TRBD2. The CDR3 spans 15 residues. Germline V gene lookup returns CDR1 SGHAT and CDR2 FQNNGV. J lost 0 bases, V lost 4 bases, and 2 bases had no gene match.

The V and J genes are TRBV4-1 and TRBJ1-3; D is unresolved. The CDR3 consists of 15 residues. Trimming took off 0 bases at V and 2 bases at J, with 8 bases between the two ends. Germline V gene lookup returns CDR1 MGHRA and CDR2 YSYEKL. DNA for the CDR3: TGCGCCAGCAGCCAAGATGCGGGTACTGGAAACACCATATATTTT. As protein: CASSQDAGTGNTIYF.

V gene TRBV2 combines with J gene TRBJ2-1; 7 nucleotides match TRBD2. The V segment lost 6 bases and the J segment 5 bases; nucleotides outside the gene matches: 10. The CDR3 sequence is 15 residues long. The germline CDR1 and CDR2 sequences are SNHLY and FYNNEI. The CDR3 sequence: CASRPVGGGDNEQFF. The CDR3 DNA is TGTGCCAGCAGACCCGTTGGGGGAGGGGACAATGAGCAGTTCTTC. The full variable domain, completed using reference TRBV2 and TRBJ2-1, is EPEVTQTPSHQVTQMGQEVILRCVPISNHLYFYWYRQILGQKVEFLVSFYNNEISEKSEIFDDQFSVERPDGSNFTLKIRSTKLEDSAMYFCASRPVGGGDNEQFFGPGTRLTVL.

The chain has TRBV9 and TRBJ2-3; 7 bases agree with TRBD2. The junction had 9 bases not matched to a gene; V was cut back by 4 bases and J by 1 base. Germline loops: CDR1 SGDLS, CDR2 YYNGEE. CDR3 size: 16 residues. The CDR3 DNA reads as TGTGCCAGCAGCACTCTCGGGGCGGGGGGCACAGATACGCAGTATTTT. Its protein product is CASSTLGAGGTDTQYF.

J is TRBJ2-2 and V is TRBV2; 9 nucleotides agree with TRBD2. The CDR3 covers 16 residues. Germline trimming cut 6 bases from V and 5 bases from J; bases unmatched to any gene: 10. From germline, CDR1 is SNHLY and CDR2 FYNNEI. CDR3 coding DNA: TGTGCCAGCAGGGATGGGACTAGCAGCCTGACCGGGGAGCTGTTTTTT. This encodes CASRDGTSSLTGELFF.

The V gene is TRBV7-6, the J gene TRBJ1-6; D possibly corresponds to TRBD1 (5 bases). Germline V CDR1 and CDR2: SGHVS, FNYEAQ. Trimming took off 3 bases at V and 4 bases at J, with 16 bases between the two ends. CDR3 length: 17 residues. The DNA of the CDR3 is TGTGCCAGCAGCTTCGGGGGAACCTTTGGATATAATTCACCCCTCCACTTT. It codes for CASSFGGTFGYNSPLHF.